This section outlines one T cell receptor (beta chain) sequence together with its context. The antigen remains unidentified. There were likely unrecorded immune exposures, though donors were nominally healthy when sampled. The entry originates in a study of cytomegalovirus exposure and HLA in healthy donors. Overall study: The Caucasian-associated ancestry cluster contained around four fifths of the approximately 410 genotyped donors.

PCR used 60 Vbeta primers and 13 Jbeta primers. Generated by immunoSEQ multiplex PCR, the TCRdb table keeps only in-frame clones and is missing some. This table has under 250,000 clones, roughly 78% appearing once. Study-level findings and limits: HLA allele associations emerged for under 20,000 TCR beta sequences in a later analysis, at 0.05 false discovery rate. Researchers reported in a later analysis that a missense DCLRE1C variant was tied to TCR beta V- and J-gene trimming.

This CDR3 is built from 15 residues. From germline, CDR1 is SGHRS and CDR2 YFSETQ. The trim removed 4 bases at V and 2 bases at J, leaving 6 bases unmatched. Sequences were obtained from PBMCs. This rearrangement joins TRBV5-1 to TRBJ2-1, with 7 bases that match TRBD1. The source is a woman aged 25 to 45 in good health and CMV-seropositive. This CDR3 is CASSDKTGPYNEQFF. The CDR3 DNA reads TGCGCCAGCAGCGACAAGACAGGGCCCTACAATGAGCAGTTCTTC.